The 2 T cell receptor beta chains below were found in one sample sequenced in a study of blood T cells in healthy people across ages. Next came a second PCR, run for about 7 to 12 cycles, which used a sample-barcoded 5' primer along with a J-beta primer mix. Each CDR3 protein is one row after TCRdb ran MiXCR on the 5' RACE reads. The sample contains about 780,000 distinct CDR3 sequences, about half of which appear only once. The sample taken for sequencing was blood. The source is a man older than 75 in good health.

The V call is TRBV27, the J call TRBJ1-6; D is unclear. Germline CDR1 and CDR2: MNHEY and SMNVEV (reference sequence). The CDR3 covers 13 residues. V lost 2 bases, J lost 10 bases, and 9 bases lay in between. The CDR3 is CASSLRVSSPLHF. In DNA form, the CDR3 reads TGTGCCAGCAGTTTAAGAGTATCCTCACCCCTCCACTTT.

About this clonotype: It may be a read error: a sequence one base away is much more abundant. The J gene is TRBJ1-4, the V gene TRBV4-2; no firm D call. With 4 bases removed from V and 5 bases from J, the gap between germline ends came to 14 bases. In germline, CDR1 is LGHNA, CDR2 YNFKEQ. CDR3 length: 15 amino acids. The CDR3 nucleotides are TGTGCCAGCAGCCGAGTTGCCGGTAGGAATGAAAAACTGTTTTTT. Translation gives CASSRVAGRNEKLFF.